Listed here are 8 T cell receptor beta chains from one sample, sequenced in a study of Tregs in tolerant kidney transplant recipients. Sequencing used immunoSEQ multiplex PCR; TCRdb keeps in-frame clones, though not all of them. The sample shows about 240,000 clones, around 81% of them seen only once. Sequences were obtained from CD4+ T cells from blood. The receptors here all came from a human donor in good health.

The chain joins TRBV5-8 to TRBJ2-3; 14 bases match TRBD2. Germline trimming cut 2 bases from V and 4 bases from J; bases unmatched to any gene: 3. The germline CDR1 and CDR2 sequences are SGHTS and YDEGEE. CDR3 length equals 16 residues. The DNA of the CDR3 is TGTGCCAGCAGCTTCGGACTAGCGGGGGGATCAGATACGCAGTATTTT. Protein product: CASSFGLAGGSDTQYF.

This clone was seen only once. In DNA form, the CDR3 reads TGCAGTTACCGGGTCCCCTCTGGAAACACCATATATTTT. Protein: CSYRVPSGNTIYF. This chain links TRBV29-1 with TRBJ1-3; no definite D call. The CDR3 totals 13 residues. Looked up from germline, CDR1 is SQVTM and CDR2 is ANQGSEA.

On this clone itself: The sample contains more than one DNA sequence encoding this CDR3. The chain carries TRBV7-6 and TRBJ1-2, with a weak D call TRBD1 (6 bases). Between the trimmed V and J ends, which lost 1 base and 3 bases, there was a span of 6 bases. The V gene's germline CDR1 is SGHVS and CDR2 FNYEAQ. This CDR3 is 13 amino acids long. CDR3 bases: TGTGCCAGCAGCTTAGGACAGGACTATGGCTACACCTTC. Amino acid sequence: CASSLGQDYGYTF.

The chain joins TRBV5-1 to TRBJ2-7; 12 bases fit TRBD1. The CDR3 is 15 amino acids. Germline V gene data show CDR1 as SGHRS and CDR2 as YFSETQ. The J segment lost 5 bases and the V segment lost 0 bases, leaving 3 bases of the junction unmatched. The CDR3 here is CASSLAGTGGDEQYF. The DNA for the CDR3 is TGCGCCAGCAGCTTGGCCGGGACAGGGGGCGACGAGCAGTACTTC.

The J gene is TRBJ1-1, the V gene TRBV19; 7 bases are shared with TRBD1. Germline assignment: CDR1 LNHDA and CDR2 SQIVND (reference sequence). The CDR3 has 14 amino acids. V was clipped by 5 bases and J by 6 bases; unmatched bases: 9. The CDR3 is CASSAVATGSEAFF. In nucleotides, the CDR3 is TGTGCCAGTAGTGCCGTCGCGACAGGGTCTGAAGCTTTCTTT.

The chain combines TRBV6-5 with TRBJ2-3; D gene unclear. This CDR3 is built from 13 residues. Germline values: CDR1 MNHEY, CDR2 SVGAGI. V was shortened by 0 bases and J by 3 bases, with 4 bases between the two germline ends. The CDR3 bases are TGTGCCAGCAGTTACTCTGGGACAGATACGCAGTATTTT. Encoded protein: CASSYSGTDTQYF.

Here the CDR3 reads CASSPDTDTQYF. DNA of the CDR3: TGTGCCAGCAGTCCCGACACAGATACGCAGTATTTT. This chain connects TRBV2 to TRBJ2-3; no clear D. Germline CDR1 reads SNHLY; CDR2 reads FYNNEI. V lost 5 bases to trimming and J lost 2 bases, with 5 bases between them. This CDR3 has 12 amino acids.

Turning to this clone: The same CDR3 is also encoded by other DNA sequences in this sample. This chain links TRBV11-2 with TRBJ1-2; 9 positions match TRBD1. Looked up from germline, CDR1 is SGHAT and CDR2 is FQNNGV. This CDR3 has 14 residues. V trimming: 1 base; J trimming: 5 bases; junction bases outside the gene matches: 2. The DNA for the CDR3 is TGTGCCAGCAGCTTAGGGGGACAGGGATATGGCTACACCTTC. Amino acids: CASSLGGQGYGYTF.